These 13 T cell receptor beta chains share one sample of origin, sequenced in a study of long-term antiretroviral therapy in people with HIV. Running of the v3.0 immunoSEQ assay took place at survey level. Assay used: immunoSEQ multiplex PCR; TCRdb lists only in-frame clones, some missing. The sample lists some 20,000 clones, approximately 92% occurring once. Material: unsorted PBMCs, obtained 4.4 years after starting antiretroviral therapy. The receptors were sampled from a woman in her fifties or sixties with HIV.

The chain combines TRBV5-4 with TRBJ1-5, with D possibly TRBD1 on 5 matching bases. V was shortened by 5 bases and J by 2 bases, with 11 bases between the two germline ends. This CDR3 is 14 amino acids long. Per germline, CDR1 SGHNT and CDR2 YYREEE (reference sequence). CDR3 in amino acids: CASSMGGGNQPQHF. The CDR3, as DNA: TGTGCCAGCAGTATGGGGGGGGGCAATCAGCCCCAGCATTTT. The variable domain in full, completed from reference TRBV5-4 and TRBJ1-5, reads ETGVTQSPTHLIKTRGQQVTLRCSSQSGHNTVSWYQQALGQGPQFIFQYYREEENGRGNFPPRFSGLQFPNYSSELNVNALELDDSALYLCASSMGGGNQPQHFGDGTRLSIL.

This sequence joins TRBV4-3 and TRBJ2-1; D remains ambiguous. Germline V gene sequence: CDR1 LGHNA, CDR2 YSLEER. The CDR3 contains 12 residues. V was trimmed by 1 base and J by 7 bases, leaving 5 bases between them. CDR3 sequence: CASSQAGNEQFF. The CDR3 DNA is TGCGCCAGCAGCCAAGCTGGGAATGAGCAGTTCTTC.

The J gene is TRBJ1-5, the V gene TRBV29-1; TRBD1 aligns across 10 bases. The V and J ends lost 4 bases and 6 bases, in that order; junction bases with no gene match: 3. Germline CDR1 SQVTM, CDR2 ANQGSEA. CDR3 length: 13 residues. In nucleotides, the CDR3 is TGCAGCGTTGGACAGGGGGCAGGTCAGCCCCAGCATTTT. Its translation: CSVGQGAGQPQHF.

The chain couples TRBV10-1 to TRBJ2-5; 7 nucleotides align to TRBD2. V gave up 2 bases and J gave up 7 bases; unmatched junction bases: 7. CDR1 WNHNN and CDR2 SYGVQD come from the germline V gene (reference sequence). The CDR3 extends over 14 amino acids. The CDR3 region has the DNA TGCGCCAGCAGTGAGACTAGCGACGGCCGGACCCAGTACTTC. This codes for CASSETSDGRTQYF.

The gene calls are TRBV2 and TRBJ1-1, with D possibly TRBD1 on 6 matching bases. The CDR3 length is 13 residues. Looked up from germline, CDR1 is SNHLY and CDR2 is FYNNEI. V lost 6 bases to trimming and J lost 1 base, with 9 bases between them. Here the CDR3 DNA reads TGTGCCAGCAGGAAGGGGGAGAACACTGAAGCTTTCTTT. Protein product: CASRKGENTEAFF.

CDR3 sequence (DNA): TGTGCCAGCAGCCAATCTGACAGCGAGACCCAGTACTTC. This codes for CASSQSDSETQYF. V is TRBV4-2 and J is TRBJ2-5; D perhaps matches TRBD1 (5 bases). CDR1 is LGHNA and CDR2 is YNFKEQ in the germline V gene. The CDR3 consists of 13 residues. The V end was cut by 2 bases, the J end by 5 bases, with 9 bases between.

The V gene is TRBV7-9, the J gene TRBJ2-3; the D is unclear. The CDR3 sequence is 15 residues long. The germline V gene encodes CDR1 SEHNR and CDR2 FQNEAQ (reference sequence). Trimming stripped 5 bases from V and 3 bases from J, with 15 bases between. The CDR3 region has the DNA TGTGCCAGCAGCCAAAGAGGTACTCCGACAGATACGCAGTATTTT. It yields the protein CASSQRGTPTDTQYF.

The rearrangement joins TRBV19 to TRBJ2-7; tentative D call: TRBD2 (5 bases). V lost 8 bases, J lost 0 bases, and 8 bases lay in between. Germline V gene data show CDR1 as LNHDA and CDR2 as SQIVND (reference sequence). CDR3 length: 12 residues. The DNA of the CDR3 is TGTGCCAGTGGGGAGAGCTCCTACGAGCAGTACTTC. It yields the protein CASGESSYEQYF.

V and J are TRBV5-1 and TRBJ1-1; D might be TRBD1 (5 bases). Germline V CDR1 and CDR2: SGHRS, YFSETQ. This CDR3 has 14 residues. The V gene lost 4 bases and the J gene lost 1 base, with 11 bases spanning the gap. Here the CDR3 reads CASSPMRGNTEAFF. The CDR3 DNA reads TGCGCCAGCAGCCCAATGAGGGGGAACACTGAAGCTTTCTTT.

This chain connects TRBV19 to TRBJ1-2; 7 bases line up with TRBD1. Germline V gene sequence: CDR1 LNHDA, CDR2 SQIVND (reference sequence). This CDR3 has 16 residues. V trimming: 5 bases; J trimming: 0 bases; junction bases outside the gene matches: 9. The CDR3, as DNA: TGTGCCAGTAGTCTCACGACAGGGTCGGCTAACTATGGCTACACCTTC. Its translation is CASSLTTGSANYGYTF.

This chain joins TRBV5-1 and TRBJ2-6; TRBD2 might be the D (7 bases). The CDR3 consists of 17 residues. Trimming shortened V by 4 bases and J by 1 base, and 15 bases separated the two germline ends. CDR1 is SGHRS and CDR2 is YFSETQ in the germline V gene. CDR3 residues: CASSLNGGASGANVLTF. The CDR3 nucleotides read TGCGCCAGCAGCCTGAATGGGGGGGCGTCTGGGGCCAACGTCCTGACTTTC.

This chain connects TRBV27 to TRBJ1-6; D is unclear. The V and J ends lost 6 bases and 7 bases respectively, with 7 bases between them. Germline CDR1 is MNHEY and CDR2 is SMNVEV (reference sequence). The CDR3 is 12 amino acids. The DNA of the CDR3 is TGTGCCAGCAGGGATAGGAATTCACCCCTCCACTTT. Translated: CASRDRNSPLHF.

This clone was seen only once. V usage is TRBV2 and J usage is TRBJ2-2; TRBD1 matches at 8 bases. V was clipped by 4 bases and J by 3 bases; unmatched bases: 4. Germline V gene lookup returns CDR1 SNHLY and CDR2 FYNNEI. The CDR3 contains 15 residues. The CDR3, as DNA: TGTGCCAGCAGTGCCCAGGGGGCATACACCGGGGAGCTGTTTTTT. Translated: CASSAQGAYTGELFF.